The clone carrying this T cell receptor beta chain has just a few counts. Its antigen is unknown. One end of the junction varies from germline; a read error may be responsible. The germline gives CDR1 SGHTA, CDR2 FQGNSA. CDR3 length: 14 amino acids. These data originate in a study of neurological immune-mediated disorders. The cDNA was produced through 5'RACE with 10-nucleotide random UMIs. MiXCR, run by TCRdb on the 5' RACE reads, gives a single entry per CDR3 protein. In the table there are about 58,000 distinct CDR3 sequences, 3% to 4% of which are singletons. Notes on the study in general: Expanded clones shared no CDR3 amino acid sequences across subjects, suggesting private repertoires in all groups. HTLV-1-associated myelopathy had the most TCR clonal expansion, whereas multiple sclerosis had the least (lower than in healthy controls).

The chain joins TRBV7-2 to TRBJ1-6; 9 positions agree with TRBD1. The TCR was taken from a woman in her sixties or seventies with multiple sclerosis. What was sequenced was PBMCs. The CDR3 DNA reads TGTGCCAGCAGCCCCACAGGGGGCAATTCAACCCTCAACTTT. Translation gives CASSPTGGNSTLNF.